Below, one T cell receptor beta chain is given with its context. Its specificity is unknown. These data originate in a study of T cell responses to AZD1222 COVID-19 vaccine. General study results and limits: White British donors predominated, females outnumbered males, and clonal diversity was possibly underestimated. Receipt of two AZD1222 doses was followed by a rise in Spike-specific TCR breadth and depth.

Sequenced by immunoSEQ multiplex PCR; TCRdb stores in-frame clones only, minus some. The top ten clones hold 5.2% of a sample with around 83,000 clones, 92% of them seen once. Losses at the gene ends were 2 bases for V and 5 bases for J; bases not matched to a gene: 7. CDR1 and CDR2 from the germline V gene are LGHNA and YSLEER. This CDR3 is 15 amino acids long. The sample in question was peripheral blood, obtained on day 0 of AZD1222 vaccination. J is TRBJ1-2 and V is TRBV4-3; 8 positions match TRBD1. The TCR sequence derives from an adult in good health. CDR3 region: CASSQTQGARYGYTF. In DNA, the CDR3 is TGCGCCAGCAGCCAAACCCAGGGGGCGCGGTATGGCTACACCTTC.